This TCR beta chain was obtained from a study of CD39 and CD103 CD8 tumor-infiltrating T cells. Trimming removed 4 bases at V and 8 bases at J, with 14 bases between. The CDR3 contains 12 residues. The germline gives CDR1 GTSNPN, CDR2 SVGIG (reference sequence). This clone is categorized as large (0.1 to 1%). Clones were read by immunoSEQ multiplex PCR, and TCRdb kept only the in-frame ones, dropping some. The sample yields about 3,400 clones, over 55% seen once. The V and J genes are TRBV30 and TRBJ1-2; the D gene is possibly TRBD1 (5 bases). This clonotype was sampled from a human donor with head and neck squamous cell carcinoma. The specimen sequenced was CD39- CD103- CD8+ T cells sorted from the tumor. The subset was: CD103-CD39- double-negative CD45RA- CD8 T cells. The CDR3 here is CAWTEGIEGYTF. The CDR3 DNA reads as TGTGCCTGGACGGAGGGGATCGAAGGCTACACCTTC.